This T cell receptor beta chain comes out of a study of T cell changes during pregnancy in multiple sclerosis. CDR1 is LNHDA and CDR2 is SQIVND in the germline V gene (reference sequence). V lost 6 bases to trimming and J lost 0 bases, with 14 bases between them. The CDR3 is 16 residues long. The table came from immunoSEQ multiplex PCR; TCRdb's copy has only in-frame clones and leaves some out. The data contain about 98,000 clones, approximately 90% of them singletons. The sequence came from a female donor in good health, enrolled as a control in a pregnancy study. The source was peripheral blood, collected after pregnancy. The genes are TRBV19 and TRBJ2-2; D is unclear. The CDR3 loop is CASSSSTAPNTGELFF. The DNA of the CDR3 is TGTGCCAGTAGCTCTTCTACAGCACCGAACACCGGGGAGCTGTTTTTT.